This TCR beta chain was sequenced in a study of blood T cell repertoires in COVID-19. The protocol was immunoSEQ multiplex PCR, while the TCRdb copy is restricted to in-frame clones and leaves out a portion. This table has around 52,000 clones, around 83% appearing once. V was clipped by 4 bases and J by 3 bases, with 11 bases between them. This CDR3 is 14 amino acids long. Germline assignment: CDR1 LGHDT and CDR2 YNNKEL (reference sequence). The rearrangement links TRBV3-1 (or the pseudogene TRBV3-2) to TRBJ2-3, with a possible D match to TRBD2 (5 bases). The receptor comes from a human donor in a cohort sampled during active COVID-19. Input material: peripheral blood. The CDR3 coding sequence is TGTGCCAGCAGCCCCGAACTAGTAACAGATACGCAGTATTTT. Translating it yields CASSPELVTDTQYF.